This TCR beta chain originates from a study of blood T cell repertoires in COVID-19. Background on the study: Italy, Spain and the United States were the sources of the convalescent and acute COVID-19 samples. Sources were T cells, B-cell-depleted T cells, or PBMCs; the material itself was cDNA or gDNA.

Under the authors' procedure: Using reference gene primer amplification, nucleated cell counts were estimated. Only in-frame clones appear in the TCRdb table, and some are missing; sequencing was by immunoSEQ multiplex PCR. V and J calls and clone size follow that table, whereas D and trimming were derived from the DNA. The repertoire holds around 400,000 clones, with more than 70% as singletons. This clone was seen just once. The germline CDR1 and CDR2 sequences are WNHNN and SYGVQD (reference sequence). The CDR3 length is 15 residues. Between the trimmed V and J ends, which lost 4 bases and 2 bases, there was a span of 15 bases.

Material for sequencing was peripheral blood. The V and J genes are TRBV10-1 and TRBJ2-7; possibly TRBD2 for D (6 bases). This clonotype was sampled from a middle-aged man with acute or convalescent COVID-19. In DNA, the CDR3 is TGCGCCAGCAGTGGGCCGACCTCGGGGGCCTACGAGCAGTACTTC. The encoded protein is CASSGPTSGAYEQYF.